The 9 T cell receptor beta chains below were found in one sample sequenced in a study of T cells in Graves' hyperthyroidism and ophthalmopathy. The source material, RNA transcripts, was used to amplify TCR beta CDR3 regions. The primer set for the first-round RT-PCR of the TCR CDR3 was HTBI. TCRdb redid the calling of the multiplex PCR reads with MiXCR, one entry per CDR3 protein. The sample yields 450,000 to 650,000 distinct CDR3 sequences, 14% seen once. The sequenced material came from blood. The receptor set was obtained from a woman aged 18-29 years with Graves' ophthalmopathy.

This clonotype was counted many times. V is TRBV6-5 and J is TRBJ1-5; 7 nucleotides line up with TRBD1. With 1 base clipped from V and 6 bases from J, the junction kept 12 bases outside the gene matches. There are 17 residues in the CDR3. Germline values: CDR1 MNHEY, CDR2 SVGAGI. The CDR3 here is CASSYWNLQGSGQPQHF. In DNA form, the CDR3 reads TGTGCCAGCAGTTACTGGAATTTACAGGGGTCGGGTCAGCCCCAGCATTTT.

This clonotype appeared many times. J is TRBJ2-5 and V is TRBV6-1; no clear D gene. V lost 6 bases, J lost 0 bases, and 14 bases lay in between. CDR1 is MNHNS, CDR2 SASEGT, per germline. The CDR3 is made up of 15 amino acids. The CDR3 protein is CASSLRSRYQETQYF. CDR3 in DNA: TGTGCCAGCAGCCTCAGGAGCCGGTACCAAGAGACCCAGTACTTC.

At least ten counts were recorded for this clonotype. The chain couples TRBV20-1 to TRBJ2-1, with a possible D match to TRBD2 (5 bases). The CDR3 loop spans 12 amino acids. CDR1 DFQATT and CDR2 SNEGSKA come from the germline V gene (reference sequence). Trimming took off 0 bases at V and 7 bases at J, with 7 bases between the two ends. Here the CDR3 reads CSARDRGNEQFF. CDR3 coding DNA: TGCAGTGCTAGAGATCGAGGGAATGAGCAGTTCTTC.

The chain employs TRBV14 and TRBJ2-7, with 11 bases fitting TRBD2. Per germline, CDR1 SGHDN and CDR2 FVKESK. The CDR3 contains 18 residues. The J segment lost 5 bases and the V segment lost 4 bases, leaving 16 bases of the junction unmatched. CDR3 nucleotide sequence: TGTGCCAGCAGCCCTCAGGGACGGATACTAGCGGGAGAGGACGAGCAGTACTTC. Translated: CASSPQGRILAGEDEQYF. Combining the CDR3 with reference TRBV14 and TRBJ2-7 gives the whole variable domain EAGVTQFPSHSVIEKGQTVTLRCDPISGHDNLYWYRRVMGKEIKFLLHFVKESKQDESGMPNNRFLAERTGGTYSTLKVQPAELEDSGVYFCASSPQGRILAGEDEQYFGPGTRLTVT.

This clonotype showed up many times. CDR3 residues: CSARRAGGLSSYEQYF. DNA for the CDR3: TGCAGTGCTAGAAGGGCGGGAGGGTTATCCTCCTACGAGCAGTACTTC. The chain couples TRBV20-1 to TRBJ2-7, with 9 nucleotides matching TRBD2. The trim removed 2 bases at V and 0 bases at J, leaving 8 bases unmatched. This CDR3 is 16 amino acids long. Germline CDR1 is DFQATT and CDR2 is SNEGSKA (reference sequence).

This clonotype was seen ten or more times. The chain couples TRBV24-1 to TRBJ2-3; D gene uncertain. This CDR3 has 12 residues. CDR1 and CDR2 (germline): KGHDR, SFDVKD. V lost 4 bases to trimming and J lost 2 bases, with 3 bases between them. The CDR3 loop reads CATSETTDTQYF. CDR3 in DNA: TGTGCCACCAGTGAGACCACAGATACGCAGTATTTT.

This clonotype was counted a few times. The chain links TRBV9 to TRBJ2-2; 9 positions match TRBD2. V lost 0 bases to trimming and J lost 3 bases; unmatched junction nucleotides: 9. CDR3 length equals 18 residues. CDR1 and CDR2 (germline): SGDLS, YYNGEE. The CDR3 bases are TGTGCCAGCAGCGTAGCAGTTAGCGGGAGTAGTCACACCGGGGAGCTGTTTTTT. It yields the protein CASSVAVSGSSHTGELFF.

On this clonotype: A much larger clone differs from this one at a single base, so this may be a read error. The V call is TRBV9, the J call TRBJ1-1; 7 bases fit TRBD1. After removal of 1 base from V and 3 bases from J, the junction contained 6 bases not matched to a gene. This CDR3 comprises 15 residues. CDR1 and CDR2 from the germline V gene are SGDLS and YYNGEE. CDR3 residues: CASSVLGTGDTEAFF. DNA for the CDR3: TGTGCCAGCAGCGTATTGGGAACAGGGGACACTGAAGCTTTCTTT.

The chain is built from TRBV6-1 and TRBJ1-4, with unresolved D. Trimming cost V 6 bases and J 3 bases, with 11 bases left between them. The CDR3 covers 14 residues. Germline V CDR1 and CDR2: MNHNS, SASEGT. The chain's CDR3 is CASSAFRANEKLFF. As DNA, the CDR3 is TGTGCCAGCAGCGCGTTCCGGGCTAATGAAAAACTGTTTTTT.